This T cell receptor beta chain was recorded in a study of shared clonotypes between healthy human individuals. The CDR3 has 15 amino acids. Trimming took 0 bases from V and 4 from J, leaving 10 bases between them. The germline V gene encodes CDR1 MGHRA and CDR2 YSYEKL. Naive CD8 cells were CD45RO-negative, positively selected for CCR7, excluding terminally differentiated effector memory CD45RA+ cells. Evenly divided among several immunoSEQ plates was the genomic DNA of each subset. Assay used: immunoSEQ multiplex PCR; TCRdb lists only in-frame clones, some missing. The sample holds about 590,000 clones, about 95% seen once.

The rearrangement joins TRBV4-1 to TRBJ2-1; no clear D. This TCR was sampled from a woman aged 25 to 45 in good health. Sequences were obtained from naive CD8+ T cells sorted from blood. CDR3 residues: CASSQDHSLYNEQFF. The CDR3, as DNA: TGCGCCAGCAGCCAAGACCACAGCCTTTACAATGAGCAGTTCTTC.